The clone carrying this TCR beta chain was observed a few times. This specimen comes from a study of blood T cell repertoires in COVID-19. Overall study: There were acute and convalescent COVID-19 samples, and they came from the United States, Italy and Spain. The cDNA or gDNA used as material had been derived from T cells, B-cell-depleted T cells, or PBMCs.

Original analysis: By means of reference gene primer amplification, nucleated cell counts were estimated. The assay was immunoSEQ multiplex PCR, and TCRdb's table has in-frame clones only and misses some. Clone size and the V and J calls come from that table; the DNA yielded D and trimming. The sample records 250,000 to 350,000 clones, approximately 90% being singletons. Looked up from germline, CDR1 is SGHTA and CDR2 is FQGNSA. The ends lost 0 bases at V and 7 bases at J; junction bases unmatched: 6. CDR3 length: 16 amino acids. Sequencing was done on a sample of peripheral blood. This receptor was identified in a woman aged 55-70 years with acute or convalescent COVID-19. The genes are TRBV7-2 and TRBJ1-4, with 9 bases matching TRBD1. CDR3 residues: CASSLAPGQGGEKLFF. The CDR3 nucleotides read TGTGCCAGCAGCTTAGCGCCGGGACAGGGCGGTGAAAAACTGTTTTTT.